This T cell receptor (beta chain) was recorded in a study of beta chain features in type 1 diabetes. The J segment lost 2 bases and the V segment lost 7 bases, leaving 5 bases of the junction unmatched. Germline values: CDR1 MDHEN, CDR2 SYDVKM. The CDR3 is made up of 14 amino acids. All of the isolated RNA was reverse transcribed, so expressed TCRB transcripts were sequenced. The repertoire was sequenced with immunoSEQ multiplex PCR; TCRdb's copy has only in-frame clones and lacks some. The sample contains under 450,000 clones, roughly 16% of which appear only once. Sequencing was carried out using naive CD4+ T cells from blood. This receptor was taken from a woman aged 18-29 years in good health. The chain is built from TRBV28 and TRBJ2-7; 10 bases map to TRBD2. The CDR3 here is CASIRTSGTYEQYF. CDR3 sequence (DNA): TGTGCCAGCATCCGGACTAGCGGTACCTACGAGCAGTACTTC.